This TCR beta chain comes out of a study of OX40 agonist ivuxolimab in advanced cancers. On the study more broadly: The dose of intravenous ivuxolimab that patients received every 2 weeks ranged from 0.01 to 10 mg/kg.

Produced via immunoSEQ multiplex PCR; TCRdb's table is partial and in-frame only. Of tens of thousands of clones in the sample, about 88% were seen once. This clone has just a few counts. The sequence was obtained from an adult with an advanced solid tumor such as melanoma, head and neck, liver or kidney cancer. The specimen comprised CD4+ or CD8+ T cells sorted from blood, sampled in a trial of the OX40 agonist ivuxolimab.

CDR3 residues: CASSPPRGAKGAQYF. Written as DNA, the CDR3 is TGTGCCAGCAGCCCGCCGCGGGGCGCCAAGGGGGCCCAGTACTTC. The chain joins TRBV7-8 to TRBJ2-5; the D call may be TRBD1 or TRBD2 (6 bases each). Deletions cut 5 bases from V and 9 bases from J, with 22 bases between. Germline CDR1 SGHVS, CDR2 FQNEAQ. The CDR3 is made up of 15 amino acids.